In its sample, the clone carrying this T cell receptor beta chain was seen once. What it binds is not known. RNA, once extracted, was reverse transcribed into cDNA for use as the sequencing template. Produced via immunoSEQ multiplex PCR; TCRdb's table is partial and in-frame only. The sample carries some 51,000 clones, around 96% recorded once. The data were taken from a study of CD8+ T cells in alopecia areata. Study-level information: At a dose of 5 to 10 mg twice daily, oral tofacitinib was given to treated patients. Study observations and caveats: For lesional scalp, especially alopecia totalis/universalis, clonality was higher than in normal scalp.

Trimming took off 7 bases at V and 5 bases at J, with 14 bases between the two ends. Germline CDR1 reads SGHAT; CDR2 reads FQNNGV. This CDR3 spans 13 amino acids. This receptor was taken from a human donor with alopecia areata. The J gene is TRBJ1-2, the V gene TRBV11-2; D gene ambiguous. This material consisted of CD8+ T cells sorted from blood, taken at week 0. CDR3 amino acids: CASTSTERYGYTF. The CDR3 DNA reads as TGTGCCAGCACCTCAACCGAGAGGTATGGCTACACCTTC.